This TCR beta chain was captured in a study of early T cells in non-severe SARS-CoV-2 infection. Study context: The sequenced material was bulk RNA from unsorted whole blood, and its chains were unpaired.

Study-level points and caveats: Anti-spike CD8 specificities were favored by VDJdb matching, whose results missed private and CD4 specificities.

Individual cDNA molecules were tagged with unique molecular identifiers. MiXCR was run by TCRdb on the 5' RACE reads, yielding one entry per CDR3 protein. This sample yields under 70,000 distinct CDR3 sequences, of which about 15% are seen a single time; approximately 9.1% belongs to the top ten. This clonotype has only a few counts. What it binds is not known. CDR3 length: 14 amino acids. V dropped 5 bases and J dropped 4; count of bases not matched to a gene: 5. This specimen was whole blood, taken at baseline. The rearrangement uses TRBV12-3 or TRBV12-4 and TRBJ1-2; 9 nucleotides agree with TRBD1. The TCR originated in an adult who was a healthcare worker with PCR-confirmed SARS-CoV-2 infection or an uninfected control (not recorded which). CDR3 nucleotide sequence: TGTGCCAGCAGTGGGGGACAGGGTATCTATGGCTACACCTTC. Translated, it gives CASSGGQGIYGYTF.